This passage covers 23 T cell receptor beta chains from one sample sequenced in a study of shared clonotypes between healthy human individuals. Sequencing was performed with immunoSEQ multiplex PCR; in TCRdb, only in-frame clones are kept and a portion is missing. The sample consists of about 2.3 million clones, about 90% of them appearing once. Sequenced material: naive CD4+ T cells from PBMCs. The subset denotes: CD45RA+ positively selected. These receptors came from a man between 18 and 29 years old in good health. Some clones in this sample may be carry-over from other donors' samples.

The rearrangement links TRBV5-8 to TRBJ2-5, with D possibly being TRBD2 (6 bases). Germline V lookup: CDR1 SGHTS, CDR2 YDEGEE. The CDR3 has 13 amino acids. Trimming took 4 bases from V and 2 from J, leaving 9 bases between them. This CDR3 is CASSASGQETQYF. CDR3 nucleotide sequence: TGTGCCAGCAGCGCCAGCGGGCAAGAGACCCAGTACTTC. Full variable domain (rest looked up from reference TRBV5-8 and TRBJ2-5): EAGVTQSPTHLIKTRGQQATLRCSPISGHTSVYWYQQALGLGLQFLLWYDEGEERNRGNFPPRFSGRQFPNYSSELNVNALELEDSALYLCASSASGQETQYFGPGTRLLVL.

This chain uses TRBV28 with TRBJ1-2; D may be TRBD1 (6 bases). V lost 2 bases, J lost 7 bases, and 14 bases lay in between. CDR1 and CDR2 from the germline V gene are MDHEN and SYDVKM. The CDR3 contains 14 residues. CDR3: CASSLGQRIGGYTF. The CDR3 DNA follows: TGTGCCAGCAGTTTAGGACAGAGAATTGGTGGCTACACCTTC.

V gene TRBV28 combines with J gene TRBJ2-5; D is tentatively TRBD1 or TRBD2 (5 bases each). The CDR3 has 13 amino acids. Germline values: CDR1 MDHEN, CDR2 SYDVKM. V lost 4 bases and J lost 13, with 19 bases in between. The CDR3 region is CASSSLGAKGWYF. The CDR3 DNA follows: TGTGCCAGCAGTTCCCTCGGGGCCAAGGGGTGGTACTTC.

This clone was observed a handful of times. The rearrangement links TRBV5-4 to TRBJ1-1; weak D call: TRBD1 (5 bases). The CDR3 has 12 amino acids. CDR1 is SGHNT and CDR2 is YYREEE in the germline V gene (reference sequence). V was clipped by 3 bases and J by 6 bases, with 9 bases between them. CDR3 sequence: CASSSQGAEAFF. In DNA, the CDR3 is TGTGCCAGCAGCTCCCAAGGGGCTGAAGCTTTCTTT.

This chain links TRBV5-1 with TRBJ1-1; no firm D call. V dropped 4 bases and J dropped 6 bases, with 16 bases sitting between them. Per the germline V gene, CDR1 is SGHRS and CDR2 is YFSETQ. This CDR3 has 14 residues. DNA for the CDR3: TGCGCCAGCAGCCAAGTTGGCAGGCTTCCTGAAGCTTTCTTT. This encodes CASSQVGRLPEAFF.

Details on this clone: One end of the junction does not line up with germline, which may come from a read error. J is TRBJ1-1 and V is TRBV19; 7 bases align to TRBD1. The germline V gene encodes CDR1 LNHDA and CDR2 SQIVND (reference sequence). CDR3 length: 17 residues. In DNA form, the CDR3 reads TGTGCCAGTACTATAACCGGGACAGCACCCTTGAACACTGAAGCTTTCTTT. Translating gives CASTITGTAPLNTEAFF. The whole variable domain, filled in from reference TRBV19 and TRBJ1-1, reads DGGITQSPKYLFRKEGQNVTLSCEQNLNHDAMYWYRQDPGQGLRLIYYSQIVNDFQKGDIAEGYSVSREKKESFPLTVTSAQKNPTAFYLCASTITGTAPLNTEAFFGQGTRLTVV.

The chain carries TRBV5-1 and TRBJ2-7, with TRBD1 as a possible D gene (5 bases). Trimming removed 0 bases at V and 0 bases at J, with 13 bases between. The CDR3 is made up of 16 amino acids. Germline assignment: CDR1 SGHRS and CDR2 YFSETQ. CDR3 DNA: TGCGCCAGCAGCTTGGGGACACCCTCGAGCTCCTACGAGCAGTACTTC. Protein product: CASSLGTPSSSYEQYF. Supplemented by reference TRBV5-1 and TRBJ2-7, the full variable domain reads KAGVTQTPRYLIKTRGQQVTLSCSPISGHRSVSWYQQTPGQGLQFLFEYFSETQRNKGNFPGRFSGRQFSNSRSEMNVSTLELGDSALYLCASSLGTPSSSYEQYFGPGTRLTVT.

The rearrangement uses TRBV5-1 and TRBJ1-2, with D perhaps TRBD1 (5 bases). Germline V gives CDR1 SGHRS, CDR2 YFSETQ. This CDR3 contains 14 residues. V lost 0 bases and J lost 8, with 14 bases in between. The CDR3 loop is CASSLGQPTSGYTF. CDR3 nucleotides: TGCGCCAGCAGCTTGGGACAGCCGACCTCCGGCTACACCTTC.

This clone was observed once. The gene calls are TRBV18 and TRBJ2-7; tentatively, D is TRBD2 (5 bases). Germline assignment: CDR1 KGHSH and CDR2 LQKENI. This CDR3 is 13 amino acids long. Trimming pared 4 bases from V and 4 bases from J, leaving 11 bases between. CDR3 in amino acids: CASSRERGYEQYF. The DNA for the CDR3 is TGTGCCAGCTCACGAGAACGGGGTTACGAGCAGTACTTC.

The chain couples TRBV5-1 to TRBJ2-7; D remains unclear. Germline CDR1 reads SGHRS; CDR2 reads YFSETQ. Trimming removed 3 bases from V and 5 bases from J, with 6 bases in between. The CDR3 spans 11 residues. The CDR3 loop is CASSSYNEQYF. The CDR3 DNA reads TGCGCCAGCAGCTCCTATAACGAGCAGTACTTC.

CDR3 sequence (DNA): TGTGCCAGCAGCCAGTCCGGGACAGCGAACACCGGGGAGCTGTTTTTT. Its protein product is CASSQSGTANTGELFF. The chain is built from TRBV4-2 and TRBJ2-2; the match to TRBD1 covers 7 bases. V was pared by 3 bases and J by 0 bases, with 4 bases of the junction left unmatched. The CDR3 sequence is 16 residues long. The germline V gene encodes CDR1 LGHNA and CDR2 YNFKEQ.

This rearrangement joins TRBV7-2 to TRBJ2-1; D may be TRBD2 (5 bases). This CDR3 is built from 14 residues. The V end was cut by 3 bases, the J end by 8 bases, with 14 bases between. Per the germline V gene, CDR1 is SGHTA and CDR2 is FQGNSA. The CDR3 DNA sequence: TGTGCCAGCAGCTTCGACCGTTATAGCGATGAGCAGTTCTTC. It translates to CASSFDRYSDEQFF.

With regard to this clone: This same CDR3 is encoded by further DNA sequences in the sample. The rearrangement joins TRBV18 to TRBJ2-7; no clear D gene. The V end was cut by 3 bases, the J end by 4 bases, with 7 bases between. The germline gives CDR1 KGHSH, CDR2 LQKENI. CDR3 length: 12 residues. CDR3 DNA sequence: TGTGCCAGCTCACCTGGCCAGTACGAGCAGTACTTC. Translating gives CASSPGQYEQYF.

The count of this clone is one. V is TRBV5-4 and J is TRBJ2-2, with TRBD1 matching over 7 bases. CDR1 and CDR2 (germline): SGHNT, YYREEE (reference sequence). The CDR3 sequence is 12 residues long. Trimming took 10 bases from V and 8 from J; bases not matched to a gene: 8. In nucleotides, the CDR3 is TGTGCCGTGGCAGGGGGTTCAGGGGAGCTGTTTTTT. Protein product: CAVAGGSGELFF.

This clone was seen once. Distinct nucleotide sequences in the sample also encode this CDR3. V and J are TRBV25-1 and TRBJ2-7; the match to TRBD1 covers 12 bases. V lost 4 bases to trimming and J lost 4 bases; unmatched junction nucleotides: 2. Per germline, CDR1 MGHDK and CDR2 SYGVNS. The CDR3 has 14 amino acids. CDR3 coding DNA: TGTGCCAGCAGTGGGGGACAGGGGGCATACGAGCAGTACTTC. Its translation is CASSGGQGAYEQYF.

The chain recombines TRBV5-4 with TRBJ2-7; 7 bases fit TRBD2. With V trimmed by 0 bases and J by 0 bases, 3 bases remained unmatched. The length of the CDR3 is 15 residues. Germline CDR1 SGHNT, CDR2 YYREEE (reference sequence). The CDR3 DNA follows: TGTGCCAGCAGCTTGGGCGGGAGCGCCTCCTACGAGCAGTACTTC. Residues: CASSLGGSASYEQYF.

This chain joins TRBV6-5 and TRBJ1-1, with D perhaps TRBD1 (5 bases). The CDR3 runs to 12 residues. V was trimmed by 7 bases and J by 9 bases, leaving 15 bases between them. The germline CDR1 and CDR2 sequences are MNHEY and SVGAGI. CDR3 in DNA: TGTGCCAGCACCCAAGCGGGGCATCAAGCTTTCTTT. Translated, it gives CASTQAGHQAFF.

The rearrangement uses TRBV5-4 and TRBJ1-2; D may be TRBD1 (5 bases). The V gene lost 4 bases and the J gene lost 4 bases, with 14 bases spanning the gap. Germline V gene lookup returns CDR1 SGHNT and CDR2 YYREEE (reference sequence). There are 14 residues in the CDR3. The DNA for the CDR3 is TGTGCCAGCAGCCTCCGGCAGGGCGTCTATGGCTACACCTTC. Translated: CASSLRQGVYGYTF.

The chain is built from TRBV6-5 and TRBJ2-2; D not certain. The CDR3 length is 16 residues. Germline V gene data show CDR1 as MNHEY and CDR2 as SVGAGI. V was clipped by 2 bases and J by 0 bases, with 10 bases between them. CDR3 in DNA: TGTGCCAGCAGTTACGGCGGACCCTCGAACACCGGGGAGCTGTTTTTT. Protein sequence: CASSYGGPSNTGELFF.

The chain has TRBV7-2 and TRBJ2-1, with D possibly being TRBD1 or TRBD2 (5 bases each). Trimming cost V 7 bases and J 5 bases, with 15 bases left between them. Germline CDR1 reads SGHTA; CDR2 reads FQGNSA. The CDR3 sequence is 14 residues long. This CDR3 is CASTLGGSHNEQFF. The DNA of the CDR3 is TGTGCCAGCACCCTTGGGGGATCCCACAATGAGCAGTTCTTC.

V usage is TRBV5-6 and J usage is TRBJ1-3, with D hard to call. CDR3 length: 12 amino acids. Trimming cost V 2 bases and J 7 bases, with 7 bases left between them. The germline CDR1 and CDR2 sequences are SGHDT and YYEEEE. In DNA, the CDR3 is TGTGCCAGCAGCTTCTTTGGCAACACCATATATTTT. The encoded protein is CASSFFGNTIYF.

This clone showed up just once. The chain has TRBV19 and TRBJ1-2; tentative D call: TRBD1 (6 bases). CDR3 size: 15 residues. Germline CDR1 LNHDA, CDR2 SQIVND (reference sequence). V lost 1 base and J lost 4, with 13 bases in between. The DNA of the CDR3 is TGTGCCAGTAGTATAGTCTCAGGGGCTACCTATGGCTACACCTTC. Amino acid sequence: CASSIVSGATYGYTF.

The J gene is TRBJ2-6, the V gene TRBV7-2; 7 bases are a match to TRBD1. CDR1 SGHTA and CDR2 FQGNSA come from the germline V gene. Unmatched junction bases numbered 3, after V lost 5 bases and J lost 2 bases. CDR3 length: 15 residues. The CDR3 sequence is CASSRQGPGANVLTF. The CDR3 nucleotides read TGTGCCAGCAGCCGACAGGGACCTGGGGCCAACGTCCTGACTTTC.